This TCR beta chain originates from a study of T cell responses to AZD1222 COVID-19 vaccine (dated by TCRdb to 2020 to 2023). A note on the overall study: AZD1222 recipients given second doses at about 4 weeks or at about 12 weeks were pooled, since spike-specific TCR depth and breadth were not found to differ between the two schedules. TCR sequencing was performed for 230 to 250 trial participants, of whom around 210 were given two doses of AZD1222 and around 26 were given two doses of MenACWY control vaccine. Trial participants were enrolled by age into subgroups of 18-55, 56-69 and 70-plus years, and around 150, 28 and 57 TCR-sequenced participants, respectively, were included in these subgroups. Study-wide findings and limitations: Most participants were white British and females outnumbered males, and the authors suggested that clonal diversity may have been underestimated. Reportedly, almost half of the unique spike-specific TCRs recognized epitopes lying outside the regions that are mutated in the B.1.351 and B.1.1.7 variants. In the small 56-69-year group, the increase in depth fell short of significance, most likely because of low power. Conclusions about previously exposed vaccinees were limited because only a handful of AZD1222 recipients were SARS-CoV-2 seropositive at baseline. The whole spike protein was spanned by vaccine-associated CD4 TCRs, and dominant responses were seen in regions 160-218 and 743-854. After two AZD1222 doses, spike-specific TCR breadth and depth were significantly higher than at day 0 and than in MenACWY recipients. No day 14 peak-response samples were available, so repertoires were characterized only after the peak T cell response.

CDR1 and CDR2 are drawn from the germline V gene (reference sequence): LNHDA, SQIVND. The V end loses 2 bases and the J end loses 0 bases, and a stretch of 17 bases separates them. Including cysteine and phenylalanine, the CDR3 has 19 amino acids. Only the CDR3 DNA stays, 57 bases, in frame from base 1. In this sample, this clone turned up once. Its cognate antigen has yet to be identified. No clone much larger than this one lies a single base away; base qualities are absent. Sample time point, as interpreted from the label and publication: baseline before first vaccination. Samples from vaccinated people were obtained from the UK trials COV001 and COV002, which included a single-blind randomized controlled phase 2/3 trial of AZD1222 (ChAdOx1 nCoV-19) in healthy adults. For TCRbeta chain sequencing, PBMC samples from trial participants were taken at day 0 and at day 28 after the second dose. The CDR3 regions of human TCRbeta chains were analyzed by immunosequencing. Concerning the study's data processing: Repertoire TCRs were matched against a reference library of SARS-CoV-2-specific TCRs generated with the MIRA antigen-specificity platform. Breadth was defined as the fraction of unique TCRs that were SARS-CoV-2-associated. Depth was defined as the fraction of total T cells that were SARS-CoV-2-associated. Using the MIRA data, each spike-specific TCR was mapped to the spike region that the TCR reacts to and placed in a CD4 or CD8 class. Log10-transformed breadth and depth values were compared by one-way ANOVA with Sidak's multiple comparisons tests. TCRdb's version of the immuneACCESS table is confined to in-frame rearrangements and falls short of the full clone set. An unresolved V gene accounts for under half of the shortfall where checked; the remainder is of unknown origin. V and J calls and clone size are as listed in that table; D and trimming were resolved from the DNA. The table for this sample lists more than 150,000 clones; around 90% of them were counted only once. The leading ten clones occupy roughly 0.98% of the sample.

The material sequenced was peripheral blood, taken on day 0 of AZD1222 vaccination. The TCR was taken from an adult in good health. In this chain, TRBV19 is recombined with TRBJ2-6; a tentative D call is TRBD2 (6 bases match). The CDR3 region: CASSIMGGRHSSGANVLTF. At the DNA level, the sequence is TGTGCCAGTAGTATAATGGGGGGACGACACAGCTCTGGGGCCAACGTCCTGACTTTC.